Presented here are 18 T cell receptor beta chains from one specimen sequenced in a study of control samples from healthy donors and cancer patients. Sequencing used immunoSEQ multiplex PCR; TCRdb keeps in-frame clones, though not all of them. The sample consists of about 170,000 clones, almost 90% of them appearing once. Sequencing input: blood. The receptors were gathered from a woman aged 30 to 39 in good health.

CDR3 region: CASGHGRGRNTIYF. CDR3 coding DNA: TGTGCCAGCGGACACGGGAGGGGGCGAAACACCATATATTTT. V gene TRBV3-1 (or the pseudogene TRBV3-2) combines with J gene TRBJ1-3, with 7 bases that match TRBD1. The germline CDR1 and CDR2 sequences are LGHDT and YNNKEL (reference sequence). The V segment lost 8 bases and the J segment 5 bases; nucleotides outside the gene matches: 9. The CDR3 is 14 amino acids.

This clone was counted only a few times. The rearrangement links TRBV24-1 to TRBJ2-6; 9 nucleotides match TRBD1. Germline CDR1 and CDR2: KGHDR and SFDVKD. The CDR3 totals 16 residues. V shed 9 bases, J shed 4 bases, and the junction held 9 bases outside the gene matches. The CDR3 DNA follows: TGTGCCACCGCAGGGACAGGGTCTGGCGGGGCCAACGTCCTGACTTTC. Its translation: CATAGTGSGGANVLTF.

The sample holds a few counts of this clone. This chain's CDR3 is CASSSGRTARDEQYF. DNA for the CDR3: TGTGCCAGCAGCTCCGGGAGGACCGCCAGGGACGAGCAGTACTTC. The genes are TRBV7-6 and TRBJ2-7; 7 nucleotides match TRBD2. J lost 5 bases, V lost 4 bases, and 11 bases had no gene match. This CDR3 comprises 15 residues. Looked up from germline, CDR1 is SGHVS and CDR2 is FNYEAQ.

This clone occurred a few times. This CDR3 reads CASSLGWYGYTF. The CDR3 DNA is TGTGCCAGCAGTTTGGGATGGTATGGCTACACCTTC. The genes are TRBV28 and TRBJ1-2; D is unresolved. The CDR3 loop spans 12 amino acids. The V end was cut by 3 bases, the J end by 5 bases, with 7 bases between. The germline gives CDR1 MDHEN, CDR2 SYDVKM.

The chain joins TRBV27 to TRBJ2-3; D not certain. This CDR3 is 17 amino acids long. Germline V gene data show CDR1 as MNHEY and CDR2 as SMNVEV (reference sequence). V shed 4 bases and J shed 0 bases, with 17 bases lying between them. The CDR3 DNA is TGTGCCAGCAGTTCCCTTGGATTGTGGCCAAGCACAGATACGCAGTATTTT. This gives the protein CASSSLGLWPSTDTQYF.

The V and J genes are TRBV11-3 and TRBJ2-1; 8 bases agree with TRBD2. Germline trimming cut 1 base from V and 3 bases from J; bases unmatched to any gene: 5. Germline V gene sequence: CDR1 SGHNT, CDR2 YENEEA. The length of the CDR3 is 16 residues. CDR3: CASSLGFSGIYNEQFF. In DNA, the CDR3 is TGTGCCAGCAGCTTAGGTTTTAGCGGGATCTACAATGAGCAGTTCTTC.

The chain couples TRBV29-1 to TRBJ1-3; no definite D call. Per germline, CDR1 SQVTM and CDR2 ANQGSEA. V was cut by 5 bases and J by 1 base, with 9 bases left in between. The CDR3 sequence is 13 residues long. The CDR3 region is CSVMGFSGNTIYF. The CDR3 DNA reads as TGCAGCGTTATGGGATTTTCTGGAAACACCATATATTTT.

The chain links TRBV20-1 to TRBJ2-1; unclear D gene. Trimming cost V 1 base and J 7 bases, with 5 bases left between them. CDR1 is DFQATT and CDR2 is SNEGSKA in the germline V gene (reference sequence). The CDR3 runs 11 residues. In DNA form, the CDR3 reads TGCAGTGCTAGAGTGGGGAATGAGCAGTTCTTC. Its protein is CSARVGNEQFF.

The chain links TRBV6-5 to TRBJ2-3, with 8 nucleotides matching TRBD2. The germline V gene has CDR1 MNHEY and CDR2 SVGAGI. Trimming cost V 6 bases and J 5 bases; bases outside gene matches: 4. There are 13 residues in the CDR3. Here the CDR3 DNA reads TGTGCCAGCAGGATCGCGGGAGGAGATACGCAGTATTTT. This gives the protein CASRIAGGDTQYF.

This sequence joins TRBV28 and TRBJ2-5; 10 bases are a match to TRBD1. Per germline, CDR1 MDHEN and CDR2 SYDVKM. This CDR3 has 15 residues. Trimming at V came to 7 bases and at J to 7 bases, leaving 12 bases not matched to a gene. The CDR3 spells CASTYPGTGAGTQYF. In nucleotides, the CDR3 is TGTGCCAGCACTTACCCCGGGACAGGGGCTGGGACCCAGTACTTC.

In this sample, this clone turned up a few times. The J gene is TRBJ2-5, the V gene TRBV28, with D maybe TRBD1 (6 bases). The CDR3 has 15 residues. The germline CDR1 and CDR2 sequences are MDHEN and SYDVKM. Trimming took 5 bases from V and 1 from J, leaving 14 bases between them. This CDR3 reads CASSPWKGGQETQYF. CDR3 in DNA: TGTGCCAGCAGTCCGTGGAAAGGGGGCCAAGAGACCCAGTACTTC.

The chain combines TRBV27 with TRBJ2-3; D gene unclear. Germline CDR1 and CDR2: MNHEY and SMNVEV (reference sequence). The V gene lost 3 bases and the J gene lost 0 bases, with 10 bases spanning the gap. The CDR3 has 15 residues. CDR3 region: CASSLTSGSTDTQYF. DNA of the CDR3: TGTGCCAGCAGTTTGACCTCCGGCAGCACAGATACGCAGTATTTT.

V gene TRBV6-6 combines with J gene TRBJ1-2; 10 positions agree with TRBD1. V was pared by 5 bases and J by 6 bases, with 6 bases of the junction left unmatched. Germline CDR1 MNHNY, CDR2 SVGAGI (reference sequence). The CDR3 spans 14 residues. Here the CDR3 reads CASSPRDRGDGYTF. The CDR3 nucleotides read TGTGCCAGCAGTCCGCGGGACAGGGGCGATGGCTACACCTTC.

The chain is built from TRBV7-6 and TRBJ1-3; D gene unclear. Trimming cost V 0 bases and J 4 bases, with 10 bases left between them. The CDR3 is 15 residues long. Germline values: CDR1 SGHVS, CDR2 FNYEAQ. The CDR3 bases are TGTGCCAGCAGCTTAGCGAACGGGGTGGGAAACACCATATATTTT. It is translated as CASSLANGVGNTIYF.

This chain connects TRBV6-2 or TRBV6-3 to TRBJ2-4; 8 bases line up with TRBD2. Germline V gene lookup returns CDR1 MNHEY and CDR2 SVGEGT. Trimming cost V 0 bases and J 6 bases; bases outside gene matches: 7. The CDR3 loop spans 16 amino acids. The CDR3 sequence: CASSYSGGLAGNIQYF. CDR3 DNA: TGTGCCAGCAGTTACTCGGGTGGACTAGCTGGAAACATTCAGTACTTC.

This rearrangement joins TRBV29-1 to TRBJ1-2; D is uncertain. Germline V gene lookup returns CDR1 SQVTM and CDR2 ANQGSEA. Between the trimmed V and J ends, which lost 3 bases and 7 bases, there was a span of 15 bases. The CDR3 has 13 residues. The chain's CDR3 is CSVDGSVVGGYTF. In DNA form, the CDR3 reads TGCAGCGTTGACGGGTCGGTAGTTGGTGGCTACACCTTC.

The CDR3, as DNA: TGTGCCAGCAGTGAATTAGTCCTCCAAGAGGGTGAAAAACTGTTTTTT. It translates to CASSELVLQEGEKLFF. This rearrangement joins TRBV25-1 to TRBJ1-4; no reliable D call. This CDR3 contains 16 residues. Germline loops: CDR1 MGHDK, CDR2 SYGVNS. Between the trimmed V and J ends, which lost 1 base and 7 bases, there was a span of 16 bases.

V is TRBV29-1 and J is TRBJ2-1; maybe TRBD2 (5 bases). V lost 4 bases and J 0 bases, leaving 13 bases between the germline ends. CDR3 length equals 15 residues. CDR1 and CDR2 from the germline V gene are SQVTM and ANQGSEA. The CDR3 DNA sequence: TGCAGCGTTGCCCCACTGAGGGCCTCCTACAATGAGCAGTTCTTC. This codes for CSVAPLRASYNEQFF.